The 28 T cell receptor beta chains listed next were all sequenced from one sample in a study of OX40 agonist ivuxolimab in advanced cancers. Assay used: immunoSEQ multiplex PCR; TCRdb lists only in-frame clones, some missing. The sample lists some 90,000 clones, roughly 84% occurring once. The specimen comprised CD4+ or CD8+ T cells sorted from blood, sampled in a trial of the OX40 agonist ivuxolimab. Receptor source: an adult with an advanced solid tumor such as melanoma, head and neck, liver or kidney cancer.

The genes are TRBV19 and TRBJ2-5, with TRBD1 as a possible D gene (5 bases). Germline CDR1 and CDR2: LNHDA and SQIVND (reference sequence). The CDR3 has 14 residues. Between the trimmed V and J ends, which lost 5 bases and 1 base, there was a span of 11 bases. CDR3: CASSGHRGQETQYF. The CDR3 region has the DNA TGTGCCAGTAGTGGACACAGAGGCCAAGAGACCCAGTACTTC.

V usage is TRBV7-2 and J usage is TRBJ2-5; D is ambiguous. The V end was cut by 2 bases, the J end by 1 base, with 5 bases between. In germline, CDR1 is SGHTA, CDR2 FQGNSA. CDR3 length: 13 amino acids. Here the CDR3 DNA reads TGTGCCAGCAGCTTAAAAGCCCAAGAGACCCAGTACTTC. It translates to CASSLKAQETQYF. Filled out from reference TRBV7-2 and TRBJ2-5, the complete variable domain reads GAGVSQSPSNKVTEKGKDVELRCDPISGHTALYWYRQSLGQGLEFLIYFQGNSAPDKSGLPSDRFSAERTGGSVSTLTIQRTQQEDSAVYLCASSLKAQETQYFGPGTRLLVL.

The chain has TRBV4-1 and TRBJ2-7; 10 bases are a match to TRBD1. The CDR3 consists of 15 residues. Germline lookup yields CDR1 MGHRA and CDR2 YSYEKL. V shed 4 bases, J shed 6 bases, and the junction held 9 bases outside the gene matches. The CDR3 nucleotides are TGCGCCAGCAGCCGCGTCGGGACAGGGGTCGGCGAGCAGTACTTC. This codes for CASSRVGTGVGEQYF.

Concerning this clone: A junction end diverges from the germline sequence, so it may reflect a read error. The identical CDR3 is also encoded by other nucleotide sequences in the sample. V and J are TRBV18 and TRBJ2-7; possibly TRBD1 for D (5 bases). The CDR3 covers 12 residues. Germline assignment: CDR1 KGHSH and CDR2 LQKENI. The CDR3 DNA sequence: TGCGCCAGCTCAGAACGTCAGGGTGAGGCGTACTTC. Translating it yields CASSERQGEAYF.

The CDR3 DNA reads as TGTGCCAGCAGCTTTAGAGTTAACGAGCAGTACTTC. Its translation is CASSFRVNEQYF. This sequence joins TRBV13 and TRBJ2-7; no reliable D call. With 3 bases removed from V and 5 bases from J, the gap between germline ends came to 8 bases. The germline V gene encodes CDR1 PRHDT and CDR2 FYEKMQ (reference sequence). The CDR3 is made up of 12 amino acids.

The rearrangement links TRBV12-5 to TRBJ2-7; 10 nucleotides match TRBD2. The CDR3 spans 16 residues. With 1 base clipped from V and 2 bases from J, the junction kept 5 bases outside the gene matches. Per germline, CDR1 LGHNT and CDR2 FRNRAP. CDR3 nucleotide sequence: TGTGCTAGTGGTTTGGCAAGCGGGGGGGCCACCTACGAGCAGTACTTC. It translates to CASGLASGGATYEQYF.

The chain combines TRBV5-1 with TRBJ2-3; a possible D gene is TRBD2 (6 bases). Germline values: CDR1 SGHRS, CDR2 YFSETQ. Trimming cost V 4 bases and J 5 bases, with 29 bases left between them. This CDR3 is 19 amino acids long. CDR3 coding DNA: TGCGCCAGCAGCCCTCGAGGAGGGCGGGGACTCACCTGGGGAGATACGCAGTATTTT. Protein sequence: CASSPRGGRGLTWGDTQYF.

The chain couples TRBV4-1 to TRBJ1-2, with no clear D. Germline-derived CDR1 and CDR2 are MGHRA and YSYEKL. The CDR3 extends over 15 amino acids. The V end was cut by 4 bases, the J end by 0 bases, with 12 bases between. Here the CDR3 reads CASSRPGRANYGYTF. CDR3 nucleotides: TGCGCCAGCAGCCGTCCAGGACGAGCTAACTATGGCTACACCTTC.

The chain combines TRBV10-2 with TRBJ1-4, with D maybe TRBD1 (5 bases). The germline gives CDR1 WSHSY, CDR2 SAAADI. V gave up 8 bases and J gave up 3 bases, with 19 bases separating them. The CDR3 is 16 amino acids. The CDR3 is CASSSREGLANEKLFF. CDR3 in DNA: TGCGCCAGCTCCTCCAGGGAGGGTTTGGCTAATGAAAAACTGTTTTTT.

This chain uses TRBV5-1 with TRBJ2-7; D call uncertain. This CDR3 region has 14 residues. CDR1 is SGHRS and CDR2 is YFSETQ in the germline V gene. The germline V and J ends were trimmed by 3 bases and 1 base, with 11 bases remaining between them. CDR3 region: CASSSDSVSYEQYF. In DNA, the CDR3 is TGCGCCAGCAGCTCGGATTCAGTTTCCTACGAGCAGTACTTC.

V and J are TRBV5-3 and TRBJ1-2; unclear D gene. TRBV5-3 is given ORF status, its function remaining uncertain. The V end lost 0 bases, the J end lost 0 bases, and 15 bases lay between the germline ends. This CDR3 contains 17 residues. CDR3 coding DNA: TGTGCCAGAAGCTTGGATAGCTCTATCTTATCTAACTATGGCTACACCTTC. Translating gives CARSLDSSILSNYGYTF.

J is TRBJ1-1 and V is TRBV7-6; 8 nucleotides match TRBD1. CDR1 and CDR2 (germline): SGHVS, FNYEAQ. The trim removed 5 bases at V and 4 bases at J, leaving 15 bases unmatched. The CDR3 extends over 17 amino acids. This CDR3 reads CASSLQGVAGRGTEAFF. The DNA of the CDR3 is TGTGCCAGCAGCCTACAGGGGGTGGCGGGTCGGGGCACTGAAGCTTTCTTT.

The chain couples TRBV13 to TRBJ1-6, with 7 bases matching TRBD1. V lost 0 bases, J lost 7 bases, and 3 bases stayed unmatched. Germline CDR1 PRHDT, CDR2 FYEKMQ (reference sequence). The CDR3 has 15 amino acids. The CDR3 reads CASSLGTGTNSPLHF. For the CDR3, the DNA is TGTGCCAGCAGCTTAGGGACAGGGACAAATTCACCCCTCCACTTT.

This clone was recorded only once. The gene calls are TRBV9 and TRBJ2-3; 15 positions agree with TRBD2. The trim removed 3 bases at V and 0 bases at J, leaving 5 bases unmatched. The germline V gene has CDR1 SGDLS and CDR2 YYNGEE. The CDR3 runs to 18 residues. The CDR3 is CASSEGTSGGPSTDTQYF. The DNA of the CDR3 is TGTGCCAGCAGCGAAGGGACTAGCGGGGGGCCAAGCACAGATACGCAGTATTTT. Full variable domain (remainder filled in from reference TRBV9 and TRBJ2-3): DSGVTQTPKHLITATGQRVTLRCSPRSGDLSVYWYQQSLDQGLQFLIQYYNGEERAKGNILERFSAQQFPDLHSELNLSSLELGDSALYFCASSEGTSGGPSTDTQYFGPGTRLTVL.

This sequence joins TRBV6-1 and TRBJ1-2; no clear D gene. The CDR3 is made up of 13 amino acids. V lost 6 bases to trimming and J lost 4 bases, with 12 bases between them. Per the germline V gene, CDR1 is MNHNS and CDR2 is SASEGT. The CDR3 spells CASRDGKSYGYTF. In DNA, the CDR3 is TGTGCCAGCAGGGACGGGAAGAGCTATGGCTACACCTTC.

The chain employs TRBV15 and TRBJ1-1, with TRBD1 matching 8 bases. The CDR3 is 16 amino acids. After removal of 2 bases from V and 1 base from J, the junction contained 6 bases not matched to a gene. Germline loops: CDR1 LNHNV, CDR2 YYDKDF (reference sequence). The CDR3 sequence is CATSRRTGRGNTEAFF. The CDR3 region has the DNA TGTGCCACCAGCAGAAGGACAGGGAGGGGGAACACTGAAGCTTTCTTT.

CDR3 sequence reads: CASWGQPNEKLFF. In nucleotides, the CDR3 is TGTGCCAGCTGGGGACAGCCTAATGAAAAACTGTTTTTT. The gene calls are TRBV6-5 and TRBJ1-4, with 7 bases fitting TRBD1. The CDR3 sequence is 13 residues long. V lost 8 bases, J lost 3 bases, and 3 bases stayed unmatched. Germline V gene lookup returns CDR1 MNHEY and CDR2 SVGAGI.

The V call is TRBV9, the J call TRBJ1-6; D possibly corresponds to TRBD1 (6 bases). Looked up from germline, CDR1 is SGDLS and CDR2 is YYNGEE. Trimming cost V 3 bases and J 6 bases, with 13 bases left between them. This CDR3 region has 15 residues. CDR3 region: CASSGTGLPNSPLHF. The CDR3 coding sequence is TGTGCCAGCAGCGGAACAGGGTTACCTAATTCACCCCTCCACTTT.

This clone was found once. The chain joins TRBV7-6 to TRBJ2-2; D unclear. With 2 bases removed from V and 6 bases from J, the gap between germline ends came to 7 bases. Germline values: CDR1 SGHVS, CDR2 FNYEAQ. CDR3 length: 13 residues. The CDR3 protein is CASSLPQPGELFF. For the CDR3, the DNA is TGTGCCAGCAGCTTACCGCAGCCCGGGGAGCTGTTTTTT.

The chain recombines TRBV5-6 with TRBJ1-5, with 11 nucleotides matching TRBD1. The CDR3 totals 17 residues. The ends lost 0 bases at V and 0 bases at J; junction bases unmatched: 2. In germline, CDR1 is SGHDT, CDR2 YYEEEE. The DNA of the CDR3 is TGTGCCAGCAGCTTGGGGACAGGGGGCAATAGCAATCAGCCCCAGCATTTT. Translated, it gives CASSLGTGGNSNQPQHF.

This chain links TRBV6-1 with TRBJ2-2; D possibly corresponds to TRBD1 (6 bases). Trimming left V 9 bases short and J 4 bases short, with 15 bases between. The germline V gene has CDR1 MNHNS and CDR2 SASEGT. CDR3 length: 14 residues. The CDR3 spells CASNRASSTGELFF. CDR3 DNA: TGTGCCAGTAACAGGGCCTCGAGCACCGGGGAGCTGTTTTTT.

The chain couples TRBV28 to TRBJ1-3, with D maybe TRBD1 (6 bases). The CDR3 sequence is 13 residues long. Trimming cost V 6 bases and J 4 bases, with 10 bases left between them. Germline assignment: CDR1 MDHEN and CDR2 SYDVKM. DNA for the CDR3: TGTGCCAGCAGGAGCGGGGGCGGAAACACCATATATTTT. Translation: CASRSGGGNTIYF.

The CDR3: CASSSIREQFF. The CDR3 coding sequence is TGTGCCAGCAGTTCCATCAGGGAGCAGTTCTTC. The chain couples TRBV6-5 to TRBJ2-1; D unresolved. V was trimmed by 4 bases and J by 10 bases, leaving 8 bases between them. Germline V gives CDR1 MNHEY, CDR2 SVGAGI. CDR3 size: 11 residues.

J is TRBJ2-7 and V is TRBV5-6; D is undetermined. V was clipped by 2 bases and J by 2 bases, with 8 bases between them. The germline V gene has CDR1 SGHDT and CDR2 YYEEEE. This CDR3 region has 13 residues. CDR3 in DNA: TGTGCCAGCAGCTTTAGGGATACCTACGAGCAGTACTTC. Protein product: CASSFRDTYEQYF.

This chain joins TRBV5-4 and TRBJ1-2, with 9 bases aligning to TRBD1. V was clipped by 0 bases and J by 4 bases; unmatched bases: 7. There are 16 residues in the CDR3. Germline assignment: CDR1 SGHNT and CDR2 YYREEE (reference sequence). The DNA of the CDR3 is TGTGCCAGCAGCTTGGGGCCGGGACAGGGAGTCTATGGCTACACCTTC. Protein: CASSLGPGQGVYGYTF.

This clone was seen only once. The J gene is TRBJ2-5, the V gene TRBV5-1; D gene uncertain. Trimming removed 5 bases from V and 2 bases from J, with 13 bases in between. The V gene's germline CDR1 is SGHRS and CDR2 YFSETQ. This CDR3 contains 14 residues. The CDR3 reads CASRSPVAQETQYF. The CDR3 bases are TGCGCCAGCAGATCCCCGGTGGCGCAAGAGACCCAGTACTTC.

The rearrangement uses TRBV5-4 and TRBJ2-2; 9 bases match TRBD2. The J segment lost 3 bases and the V segment lost 3 bases, leaving 3 bases of the junction unmatched. Germline V gene data show CDR1 as SGHNT and CDR2 as YYREEE (reference sequence). CDR3 length: 15 amino acids. This CDR3 is CASSSTSGYTGELFF. In nucleotides, the CDR3 is TGTGCCAGCAGCTCGACTAGCGGCTACACCGGGGAGCTGTTTTTT.

The chain recombines TRBV11-2 with TRBJ2-7, with D possibly TRBD2 on 7 matching bases. The length of the CDR3 is 16 residues. Per the germline V gene, CDR1 is SGHAT and CDR2 is FQNNGV. V was shortened by 5 bases and J by 4 bases, with 21 bases between the two germline ends. CDR3 DNA sequence: TGTGCCAGCAGCCCCCGGGGAGGGGGAATAGGATACGAGCAGTACTTC. Amino acids: CASSPRGGGIGYEQYF.